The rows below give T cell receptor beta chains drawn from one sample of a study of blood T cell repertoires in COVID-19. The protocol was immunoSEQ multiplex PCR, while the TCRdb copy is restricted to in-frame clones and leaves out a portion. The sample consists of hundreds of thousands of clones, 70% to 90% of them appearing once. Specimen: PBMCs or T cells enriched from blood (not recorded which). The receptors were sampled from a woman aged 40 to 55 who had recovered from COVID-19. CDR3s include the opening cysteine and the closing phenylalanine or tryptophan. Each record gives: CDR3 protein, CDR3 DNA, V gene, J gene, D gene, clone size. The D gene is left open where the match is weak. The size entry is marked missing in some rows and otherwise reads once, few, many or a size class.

cdr3_aa: CASSEKGVYNSPLHF; cdr3_nt: TGTGCCAGCAGTGAAAAGGGGGTCTATAATTCACCCCTCCACTTT; v_call: TRBV6-1; j_call: TRBJ1-6; d_call: -; clone_size: -
cdr3_aa: CASSLSGTENQPQHF; cdr3_nt: TGTGCCAGCAGCCTATCCGGGACAGAAAATCAGCCCCAGCATTTT; v_call: TRBV9; j_call: TRBJ1-5; d_call: TRBD1; clone_size: -
cdr3_aa: CASRHVTGGRTEAFF; cdr3_nt: TGCGCCAGCAGACACGTGACAGGGGGAAGAACTGAAGCTTTCTTT; v_call: TRBV5-1; j_call: TRBJ1-1; d_call: TRBD1; clone_size: -
cdr3_aa: CASSLGAGQGETQYF; cdr3_nt: TGTGCCAGCAGCTTGGGGGCGGGACAGGGAGAGACCCAGTACTTC; v_call: TRBV5-4; j_call: TRBJ2-5; d_call: TRBD1; clone_size: -
cdr3_aa: CATATGGNSPLHF; cdr3_nt: TGTGCCACCGCTACAGGGGGGAATTCACCCCTCCACTTT; v_call: TRBV15; j_call: TRBJ1-6; d_call: TRBD1; clone_size: -
cdr3_aa: CASSHLPAITPTDTQYF; cdr3_nt: TGTGCCAGCAGCCACCTCCCAGCGATCACCCCCACAGATACGCAGTATTTT; v_call: TRBV7-9; j_call: TRBJ2-3; d_call: -; clone_size: -
cdr3_aa: CASSVTTGTTGELFF; cdr3_nt: TGTGCCAGCTCCGTAACAACAGGGACCACCGGGGAGCTGTTTTTT; v_call: TRBV18; j_call: TRBJ2-2; d_call: -; clone_size: -
cdr3_aa: CASRPAGTNTGELFF; cdr3_nt: TGTGCCAGCAGACCAGCGGGCACGAACACCGGGGAGCTGTTTTTT; v_call: TRBV28; j_call: TRBJ2-2; d_call: -; clone_size: -
cdr3_aa: CASSQPTAQGEKLFF; cdr3_nt: TGCGCCAGCAGCCAACCCACCGCCCAGGGGGAAAAACTGTTTTTT; v_call: TRBV4-3; j_call: TRBJ1-4; d_call: -; clone_size: -
cdr3_aa: CASNPGQGSSNEQFF; cdr3_nt: TGTGCCAGCAACCCGGGACAGGGATCTAGCAATGAGCAGTTCTTC; v_call: TRBV7-9; j_call: TRBJ2-1; d_call: TRBD1; clone_size: few
cdr3_aa: CASRRTGYGYTF; cdr3_nt: TGTGCCAGCAGGCGGACAGGCTATGGCTACACCTTC; v_call: TRBV2; j_call: TRBJ1-2; d_call: TRBD1; clone_size: few
cdr3_aa: CASSGTGLAEKLFF; cdr3_nt: TGTGCCAGCAGTGGTACAGGGTTAGCTGAAAAACTGTTTTTT; v_call: TRBV28; j_call: TRBJ1-4; d_call: -; clone_size: -
cdr3_aa: CASSGGENTGELFF; cdr3_nt: TGTGCTAGTAGCGGAGGGGAGAACACCGGGGAGCTGTTTTTT; v_call: TRBV12-5; j_call: TRBJ2-2; d_call: -; clone_size: -
cdr3_aa: CASSSYLVDEQFF; cdr3_nt: TGTGCCAGCAGTTCGTACCTAGTGGATGAGCAGTTCTTC; v_call: TRBV11-2; j_call: TRBJ2-1; d_call: -; clone_size: -
cdr3_aa: CASSLSHGDSPLHF; cdr3_nt: TGTGCCAGCAGTTTATCGCATGGAGATTCACCCCTCCACTTT; v_call: TRBV28; j_call: TRBJ1-6; d_call: -; clone_size: -
cdr3_aa: CSASEGRGNYGYTF; cdr3_nt: TGCAGTGCTAGTGAGGGGCGCGGTAACTATGGCTACACCTTC; v_call: TRBV20-1; j_call: TRBJ1-2; d_call: -; clone_size: once
cdr3_aa: CASSHRGENSPLHF; cdr3_nt: TGTGCCAGCAGCCATCGCGGGGAGAATTCACCCCTCCACTTT; v_call: TRBV3-1/TRBV3-2; j_call: TRBJ1-6; d_call: -; clone_size: few
cdr3_aa: CASSSGQAVNTEAFF; cdr3_nt: TGTGCCAGCTCCTCGGGACAGGCCGTGAACACTGAAGCTTTCTTT; v_call: TRBV18; j_call: TRBJ1-1; d_call: TRBD1; clone_size: -
cdr3_aa: CASSIREAYEQYF; cdr3_nt: TGTGCCAGTAGTATCCGCGAGGCCTACGAGCAGTACTTC; v_call: TRBV19; j_call: TRBJ2-7; d_call: -; clone_size: -
cdr3_aa: CASSLRSGSATEAFF; cdr3_nt: TGTGCCAGTAGTTTGAGGTCTGGGTCAGCTACTGAAGCTTTCTTT; v_call: TRBV19; j_call: TRBJ1-1; d_call: -; clone_size: few
cdr3_aa: CASSPEEGWNEQFF; cdr3_nt: TGTGCCAGCAGCCCAGAGGAGGGTTGGAATGAGCAGTTCTTC; v_call: TRBV7-2; j_call: TRBJ2-1; d_call: -; clone_size: -
cdr3_aa: CASSQLRTGAGELFF; cdr3_nt: TGTGCCAGCAGCCAACTTCGGACAGGGGCCGGGGAGCTGTTTTTT; v_call: TRBV14; j_call: TRBJ2-2; d_call: TRBD1; clone_size: once
cdr3_aa: CASSLPTSGGYEQYF; cdr3_nt: TGTGCCAGCAGCTTACCGACTAGCGGGGGGTACGAGCAGTACTTC; v_call: TRBV7-2; j_call: TRBJ2-7; d_call: TRBD2; clone_size: -
cdr3_aa: CASSFSPGQGADTQYF; cdr3_nt: TGTGCCAGCAGCTTCTCTCCGGGACAGGGGGCAGATACGCAGTATTTT; v_call: TRBV11-2; j_call: TRBJ2-3; d_call: TRBD1; clone_size: -
cdr3_aa: CASSPNPRGPGTEAFF; cdr3_nt: TGTGCCAGCAGTCCGAATCCTAGGGGGCCGGGCACTGAAGCTTTCTTT; v_call: TRBV27; j_call: TRBJ1-1; d_call: TRBD1; clone_size: -
cdr3_aa: CASSAELGLAGLQETQYF; cdr3_nt: TGTGCCAGCAGCGCCGAGTTGGGACTAGCGGGACTCCAAGAGACCCAGTACTTC; v_call: TRBV9; j_call: TRBJ2-5; d_call: TRBD2; clone_size: -
cdr3_aa: CASSEGTGTEKLFF; cdr3_nt: TGTGCCAGCAGTGAAGGGACAGGGACTGAAAAACTGTTTTTT; v_call: TRBV6-1; j_call: TRBJ1-4; d_call: TRBD1; clone_size: -
cdr3_aa: CASSFRGGAHQPQHF; cdr3_nt: TGTGCCAGCAGCTTTAGAGGGGGGGCCCATCAGCCCCAGCATTTT; v_call: TRBV7-2; j_call: TRBJ1-5; d_call: -; clone_size: once
cdr3_aa: CASSQGLNTGELFF; cdr3_nt: TGTGCCAGCAGCCAGGGACTTAACACCGGGGAGCTGTTTTTT; v_call: TRBV13; j_call: TRBJ2-2; d_call: -; clone_size: -
cdr3_aa: CASSPRTSRGNEQFF; cdr3_nt: TGTGCCAGCTCACCAAGGACTAGCAGGGGCAATGAGCAGTTCTTC; v_call: TRBV18; j_call: TRBJ2-1; d_call: TRBD2; clone_size: -
cdr3_aa: CASSMFLIAGNEQFF; cdr3_nt: TGTGCCAGTAGTATGTTTTTAATAGCGGGGAATGAGCAGTTCTTC; v_call: TRBV19; j_call: TRBJ2-1; d_call: TRBD2; clone_size: -
cdr3_aa: CATSRSRDRQPQHF; cdr3_nt: TGTGCCACCAGCAGGTCCCGGGACAGGCAGCCCCAGCATTTT; v_call: TRBV15; j_call: TRBJ1-5; d_call: TRBD1; clone_size: -
cdr3_aa: CASSALAGVGYNEQFF; cdr3_nt: TGTGCCAGCAGCGCCTTAGCGGGAGTGGGCTACAATGAGCAGTTCTTC; v_call: TRBV9; j_call: TRBJ2-1; d_call: TRBD2; clone_size: once
cdr3_aa: CASWTGGGYNEQFF; cdr3_nt: TGTGCCAGCTGGACGGGAGGGGGTTACAATGAGCAGTTCTTC; v_call: TRBV7-3; j_call: TRBJ2-1; d_call: TRBD2; clone_size: -
cdr3_aa: CSVEPSAGREDEQFF; cdr3_nt: TGCAGCGTTGAACCCTCAGCGGGAAGGGAGGATGAGCAGTTCTTC; v_call: TRBV29-1; j_call: TRBJ2-1; d_call: TRBD2; clone_size: -
cdr3_aa: CASSLAGASGLPYEQYF; cdr3_nt: TGTGCCAGCAGCTTAGCGGGAGCTAGCGGCCTCCCCTACGAGCAGTACTTC; v_call: TRBV7-9; j_call: TRBJ2-7; d_call: TRBD2; clone_size: -
cdr3_aa: CASKIRTADQPQHF; cdr3_nt: TGTGCCAGCAAGATCCGGACAGCGGATCAGCCCCAGCATTTT; v_call: TRBV27; j_call: TRBJ1-5; d_call: -; clone_size: -
cdr3_aa: CASSPQKGARNTEAFF; cdr3_nt: TGTGCCAGCTCACCACAAAAGGGGGCGCGGAACACTGAAGCTTTCTTT; v_call: TRBV18; j_call: TRBJ1-1; d_call: TRBD1; clone_size: -
cdr3_aa: CASKGGDSPLHF; cdr3_nt: TGTGCCAGCAAAGGGGGGGATTCACCCCTCCACTTT; v_call: TRBV6-5; j_call: TRBJ1-6; d_call: -; clone_size: -